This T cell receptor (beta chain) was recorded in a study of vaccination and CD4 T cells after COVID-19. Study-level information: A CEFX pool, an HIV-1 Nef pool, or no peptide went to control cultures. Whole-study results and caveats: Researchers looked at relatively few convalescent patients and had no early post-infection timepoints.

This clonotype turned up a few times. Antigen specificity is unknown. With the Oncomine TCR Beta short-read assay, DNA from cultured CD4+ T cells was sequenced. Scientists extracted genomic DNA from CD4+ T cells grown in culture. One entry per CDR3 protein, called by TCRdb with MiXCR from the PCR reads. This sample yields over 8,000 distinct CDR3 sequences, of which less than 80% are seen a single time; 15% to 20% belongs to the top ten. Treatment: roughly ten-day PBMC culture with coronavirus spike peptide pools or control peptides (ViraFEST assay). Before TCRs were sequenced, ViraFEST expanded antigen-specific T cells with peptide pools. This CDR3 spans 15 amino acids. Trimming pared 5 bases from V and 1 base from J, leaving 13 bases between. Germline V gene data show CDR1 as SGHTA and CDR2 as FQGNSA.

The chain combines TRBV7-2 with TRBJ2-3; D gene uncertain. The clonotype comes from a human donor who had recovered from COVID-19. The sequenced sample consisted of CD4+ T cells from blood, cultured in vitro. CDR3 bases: TGTGCCAGCAGCGGACCCTTGGGCCGCACAGATACGCAGTATTTT. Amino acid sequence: CASSGPLGRTDTQYF.